This TCR beta chain was sequenced during a study of T cells in Graves' hyperthyroidism and ophthalmopathy. This clonotype was recorded at least ten times. What it binds is not known. The junction and the germline gene differ at one end; a read error may be behind it. Overall study results and limits: A model of 13 V-J features distinguished ophthalmopathy from stable hyperthyroidism.

Using RNA transcripts as the source, TCR beta CDR3 regions were amplified. HTBI primers drove first-round RT-PCR of the TCR CDR3. TCRdb passed the multiplex PCR reads through MiXCR, listing each CDR3 protein once. The table shows roughly 720,000 distinct CDR3 sequences, with around 15% occurring only once. CDR3 length equals 13 residues. Germline-derived CDR1 and CDR2 are SGHRS and YFSETQ. The clonotype was recovered from a man between 45 and 60 years old with Graves' hyperthyroidism. The chain is built from TRBV5-1 and TRBJ2-1, with 7 bases aligning to TRBD2. The sequenced sample consisted of blood. CDR3 sequence: CASSLGGLNEQFF. CDR3 bases: TGTGCCAGCAGTTTGGGAGGGTTGAATGAGCAGTTCTTC.